This TCR beta chain was retrieved from a study of CD8+ T cells in alopecia areata (dated by TCRdb to between 2017 and 2018). Background on the whole study: The treated patients took part in an open-label pilot trial in which moderate-to-severe alopecia areata was treated with oral tofacitinib at 5 to 10 mg twice daily. Tofacitinib was given for 6 to 18 months, followed by 6 months of follow-up off drug to assess delayed response and recurrence. To study T cell clonal expansion in alopecia areata, the researchers applied high-throughput TCRbeta sequencing to both the C3H/HeJ mouse model and human patients. In humans, TCRbeta sequencing was performed on scalp tissue and on sorted CD4+ and CD8+ peripheral blood T cells from healthy controls and from patients with patchy or totalis/universalis alopecia areata. Tofacitinib-treated patients had biopsies at baseline and at 4 and 24 weeks of treatment, with a later scalp biopsy in several patients. Scalp clonality was compared across normal scalp (n=4), patchy alopecia areata scalp (n=8), and alopecia totalis/universalis scalp (n=8). The RNA source kit depended on sample type: the PAXgene miRNA kit for fixed scalp, the miRNeasy kit for PBMCs, and the RNeasy kit for mouse skin. immunoSEQ multiplex PCR using 35 Vbeta forward primers and 13 Jbeta reverse primers was used to amplify TCRbeta CDR3 regions. Findings and caveats that apply to the study as a whole: Unlike mouse skin, which is dominated by gammadelta T cells, normal human skin has resident alphabeta T cells that are also sequenced, and this complicates analysis of the scalp TCR repertoire. Compared with normal scalp, lesional scalp, particularly in alopecia totalis/universalis, had higher clonality and more expanded CD8+ clones, which suggests antigenic drive. TCR sequences shared between patients were less clear than in mice, possibly partly because of HLA diversity in the patient population.

V is shortened by 4 bases, J by 2 bases, and the region joining them spans 12 bases. The germline V gene sets CDR1 to SQVTM and CDR2 to ANQGSEA. The CDR3 has 13 amino acids, counting the end cysteine and phenylalanine. The DNA shown is the 39-base CDR3, in frame from base 1. What the time point label conveys for this sample: baseline before oral tofacitinib. Lesional scalp punch biopsies and peripheral blood were obtained from alopecia areata patients. PBMCs were separated by density centrifugation and stained for CD3, CD4 and CD8, after which CD4+ and CD8+ T cells were sorted on a FACSAria. The receptor library was made with the immunoSEQ multiplex PCR assay. RNA was extracted from all samples and reverse transcribed into cDNA as template for TCR sequencing. SuperScript III was used for first-strand cDNA synthesis, primed with a 2:1 mix of oligo-dT and random hexamers. Amplification bias was assessed with a synthetic immune receptor repertoire, and residual bias was removed computationally. The published analysis was carried out like this. After raw reads were preprocessed to remove errors, the CDR3 was defined following IMGT conventions as running from the conserved cysteine to phenylalanine. Clonality was computed as 1 minus the Shannon entropy, with the entropy normalized by log2 of the number of productive unique TCRs. CD4 or CD8 identity of scalp clones was inferred by cross-referencing scalp TCRbeta sequences with sorted blood CD4 and CD8 repertoires. TCRdb re-hosts the immuneACCESS table, in-frame sequences only. Its copies lack some clones; in the studies checked, an unresolved V gene accounts for under half of them, and the cause for the rest is not known. That table furnishes V, J and clone size, whereas the DNA furnished D and trimming. The sample table contains 100,000 to 150,000 clones; only one count was recorded for approximately 49% of them. Clones ranked in the top ten supply roughly 20% of the sample.

Details on this clone: The clone's antigen remains unknown. No base qualities exist here, and no much larger clone lies one base off it.

The receptor was isolated from a human donor with alopecia areata. Recombination connected TRBV29-1 to TRBJ2-7; the D gene is perhaps TRBD1, on 6 matching bases. This specimen was CD8+ T cells sorted from blood, taken at week 0. The DNA sequence is given as TGCAGCGTTGCGTACAGGGACCCCTACGAGCAGTACTTC. This encodes CSVAYRDPYEQYF.